These 4 T cell receptor beta chains came from one sample sequenced in a study of monozygotic twins with inflammatory bowel disease. TCRdb re-called the 5' RACE reads, yielding one record per CDR3 amino acid sequence without DNA. The sample has some 400,000 distinct CDR3 sequences. The specimen was blood. These receptors were obtained from a human donor with ulcerative colitis or Crohn's disease, or a healthy co-twin of an affected twin (not recorded which).

CDR3: CASSFPGLNTEAFF. V is TRBV7-9 and J is TRBJ1-1; absent DNA, TCRdb's TRBD1 call cannot be checked. Looked up from germline, CDR1 is SEHNR and CDR2 is FQNEAQ (reference sequence). The CDR3 covers 14 residues.

The gene calls are TRBV10-3 and TRBJ2-7; the TRBD1 assignment by TCRdb is unverifiable without DNA. Germline CDR1 is ENHRY and CDR2 is SYGVKD. There are 13 residues in the CDR3. The CDR3 spells CAISDAGTNEQYF.

The V and J genes are TRBV12-3 or TRBV12-4 and TRBJ1-1; TCRdb proposes TRBD1, but this gene call is untestable without DNA. The CDR3 covers 14 residues. CDR3 region: CASSPGRLNTEAFF.

This chain uses TRBV30 with TRBJ1-1. The CDR3 is made up of 15 amino acids. CDR1 and CDR2 (germline): GTSNPN, SVGIG (reference sequence). CDR3 sequence reads: CAWSVQELTSGEAFF.